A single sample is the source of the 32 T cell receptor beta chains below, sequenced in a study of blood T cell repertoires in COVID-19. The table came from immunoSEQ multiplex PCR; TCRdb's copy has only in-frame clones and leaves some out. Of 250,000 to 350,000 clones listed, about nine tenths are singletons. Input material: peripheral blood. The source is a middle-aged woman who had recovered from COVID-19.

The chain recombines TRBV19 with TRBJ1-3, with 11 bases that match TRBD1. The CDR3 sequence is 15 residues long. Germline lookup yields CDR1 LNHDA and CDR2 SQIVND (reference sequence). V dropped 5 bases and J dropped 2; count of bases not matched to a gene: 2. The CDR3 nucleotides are TGTGCCAGTAGTCCGGGACAGGGGGCTGGAAACACCATATATTTT. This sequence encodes CASSPGQGAGNTIYF.

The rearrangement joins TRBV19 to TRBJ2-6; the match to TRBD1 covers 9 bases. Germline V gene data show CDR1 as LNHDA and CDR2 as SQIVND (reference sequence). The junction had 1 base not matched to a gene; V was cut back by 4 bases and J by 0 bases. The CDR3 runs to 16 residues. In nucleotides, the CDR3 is TGTGCCAGTAGTAGACAGGGGGGCTCTGGGGCCAACGTCCTGACTTTC. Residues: CASSRQGGSGANVLTF.

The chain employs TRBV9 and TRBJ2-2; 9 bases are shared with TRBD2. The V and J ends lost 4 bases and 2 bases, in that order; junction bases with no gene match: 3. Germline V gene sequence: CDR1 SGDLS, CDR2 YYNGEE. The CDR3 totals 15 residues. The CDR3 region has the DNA TGTGCCAGCAGCTTTAGCGGGAGCAACACCGGGGAGCTGTTTTTT. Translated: CASSFSGSNTGELFF.

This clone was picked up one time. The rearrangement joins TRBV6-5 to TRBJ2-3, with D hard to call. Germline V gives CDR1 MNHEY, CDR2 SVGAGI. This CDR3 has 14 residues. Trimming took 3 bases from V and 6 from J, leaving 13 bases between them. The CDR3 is CASSYNLGEDTQYF. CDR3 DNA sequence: TGTGCCAGCAGTTATAATTTGGGCGAGGATACGCAGTATTTT.

This CDR3 reads CASSIIEKPTYNEQFF. CDR3 coding DNA: TGTGCCAGTAGTATAATCGAGAAACCCACGTACAATGAGCAGTTCTTC. The V and J genes are TRBV19 and TRBJ2-1, with D unresolved. CDR1 and CDR2 (germline): LNHDA, SQIVND (reference sequence). The V and J ends lost 2 bases and 4 bases respectively, with 15 bases between them. This CDR3 is 16 amino acids long.

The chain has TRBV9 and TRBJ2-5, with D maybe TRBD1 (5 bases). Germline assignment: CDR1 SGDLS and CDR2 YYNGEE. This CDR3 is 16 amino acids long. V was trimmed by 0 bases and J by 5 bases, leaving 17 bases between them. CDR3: CASSVEGNTGVETQYF. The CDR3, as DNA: TGTGCCAGCAGCGTAGAGGGAAATACAGGAGTGGAGACCCAGTACTTC.

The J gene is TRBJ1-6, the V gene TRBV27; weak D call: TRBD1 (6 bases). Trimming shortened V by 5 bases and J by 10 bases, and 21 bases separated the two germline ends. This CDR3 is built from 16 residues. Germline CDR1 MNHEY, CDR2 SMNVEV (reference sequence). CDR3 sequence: CASSVLQGRDKSPLHF. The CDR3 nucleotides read TGTGCCAGCAGTGTGTTACAGGGAAGGGACAAATCACCCCTCCACTTT.

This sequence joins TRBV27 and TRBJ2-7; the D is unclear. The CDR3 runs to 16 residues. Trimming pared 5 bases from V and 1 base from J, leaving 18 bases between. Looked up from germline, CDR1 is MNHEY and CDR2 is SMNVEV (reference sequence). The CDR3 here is CASSPDRVFFSYEQYF. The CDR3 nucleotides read TGTGCCAGCAGTCCAGACCGGGTCTTTTTTTCCTACGAGCAGTACTTC.

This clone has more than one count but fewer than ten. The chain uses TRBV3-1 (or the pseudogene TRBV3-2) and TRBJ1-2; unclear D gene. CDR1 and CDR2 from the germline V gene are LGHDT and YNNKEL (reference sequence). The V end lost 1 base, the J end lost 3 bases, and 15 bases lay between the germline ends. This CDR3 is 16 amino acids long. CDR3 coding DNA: TGTGCCAGCAGCCAAGTCTCCAGCGGGTCCTACTATGGCTACACCTTC. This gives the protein CASSQVSSGSYYGYTF.

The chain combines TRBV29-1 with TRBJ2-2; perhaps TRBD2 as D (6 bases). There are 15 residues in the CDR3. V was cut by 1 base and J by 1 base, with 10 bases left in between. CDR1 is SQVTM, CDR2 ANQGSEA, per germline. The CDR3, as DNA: TGCAGCGTTGAAGTGGCGCGGGAGAACACCGGGGAGCTGTTTTTT. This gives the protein CSVEVARENTGELFF.

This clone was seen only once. CDR3 region: CASSQGYGGGLSTDTQYF. DNA of the CDR3: TGTGCCAGCAGCCAAGGCTACGGGGGGGGCTTAAGCACAGATACGCAGTATTTT. The chain is built from TRBV4-2 and TRBJ2-3; 8 positions agree with TRBD2. The CDR3 runs to 18 residues. Germline assignment: CDR1 LGHNA and CDR2 YNFKEQ. J lost 0 bases, V lost 1 base, and 9 bases had no gene match.

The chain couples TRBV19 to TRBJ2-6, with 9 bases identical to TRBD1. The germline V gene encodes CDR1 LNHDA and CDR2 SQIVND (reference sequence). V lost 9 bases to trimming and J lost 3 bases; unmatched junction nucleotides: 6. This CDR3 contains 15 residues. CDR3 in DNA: TGTGCCAGCCGGACAGGGGTGAGTGGGGCCAACGTCCTGACTTTC. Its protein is CASRTGVSGANVLTF.

DNA of the CDR3: TGTGCCAGCAGCATATCTTACCGGGACACTAAAAGTAGTGGCTACACCTTC. Its protein product is CASSISYRDTKSSGYTF. V and J are TRBV5-5 and TRBJ1-2; a weak D match, TRBD1 (6 bases). Germline lookup yields CDR1 SGHKS and CDR2 YYEKEE (reference sequence). The CDR3 extends over 17 amino acids. V was pared by 4 bases and J by 7 bases, with 26 bases between.

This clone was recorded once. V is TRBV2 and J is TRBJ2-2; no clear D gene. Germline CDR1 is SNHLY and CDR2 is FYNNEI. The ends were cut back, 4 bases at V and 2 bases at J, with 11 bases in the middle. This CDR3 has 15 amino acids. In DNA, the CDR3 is TGTGCCAGCAGTGTTGCAAGCGCCAACACCGGGGAGCTGTTTTTT. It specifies CASSVASANTGELFF.

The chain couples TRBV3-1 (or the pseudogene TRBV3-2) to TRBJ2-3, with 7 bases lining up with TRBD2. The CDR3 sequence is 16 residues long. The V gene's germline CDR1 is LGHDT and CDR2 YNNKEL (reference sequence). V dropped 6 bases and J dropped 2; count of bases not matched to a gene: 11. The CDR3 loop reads CASSQNLAESTDTQYF. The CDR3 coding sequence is TGTGCCAGCAGTCAAAACCTAGCGGAGTCCACAGATACGCAGTATTTT.

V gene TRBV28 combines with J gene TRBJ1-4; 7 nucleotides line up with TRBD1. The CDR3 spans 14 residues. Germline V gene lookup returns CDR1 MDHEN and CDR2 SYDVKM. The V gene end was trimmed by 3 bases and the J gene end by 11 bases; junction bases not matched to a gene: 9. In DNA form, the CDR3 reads TGTGCCAGCAGTTTGGCACAGGGGAGAGAGAAACTGTTTTTT. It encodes CASSLAQGREKLFF.

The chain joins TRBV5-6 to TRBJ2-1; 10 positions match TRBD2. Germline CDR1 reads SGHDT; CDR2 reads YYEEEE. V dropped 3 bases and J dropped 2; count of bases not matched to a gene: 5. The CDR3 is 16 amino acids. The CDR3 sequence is CASSSLGLATYNEQFF. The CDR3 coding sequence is TGTGCCAGCAGCTCTCTGGGACTAGCGACCTACAATGAGCAGTTCTTC. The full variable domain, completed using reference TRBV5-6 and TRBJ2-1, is DAGVTQSPTHLIKTRGQQVTLRCSPKSGHDTVSWYQQALGQGPQFIFQYYEEEERQRGNFPDRFSGHQFPNYSSELNVNALLLGDSALYLCASSSLGLATYNEQFFGPGTRLTVL.

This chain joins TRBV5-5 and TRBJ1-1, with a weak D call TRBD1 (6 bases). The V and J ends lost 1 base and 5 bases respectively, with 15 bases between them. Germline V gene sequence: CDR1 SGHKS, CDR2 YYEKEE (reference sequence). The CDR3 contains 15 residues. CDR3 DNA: TGTGCCAGCAGCTTGAGTGAGGGGGTGGGTACTGAAGCTTTCTTT. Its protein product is CASSLSEGVGTEAFF.

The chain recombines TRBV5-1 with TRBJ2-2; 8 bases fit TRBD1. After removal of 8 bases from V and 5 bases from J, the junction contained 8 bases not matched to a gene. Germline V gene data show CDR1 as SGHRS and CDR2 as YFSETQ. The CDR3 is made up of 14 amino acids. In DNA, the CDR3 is TGCGCCAGTTCGGACAGGGCGGTTACCGGGGAGCTGTTTTTT. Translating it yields CASSDRAVTGELFF.

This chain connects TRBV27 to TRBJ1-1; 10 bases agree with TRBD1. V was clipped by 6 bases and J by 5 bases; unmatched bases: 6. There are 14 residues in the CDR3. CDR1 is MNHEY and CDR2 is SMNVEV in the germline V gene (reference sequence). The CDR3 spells CASSPGTGVTEAFF. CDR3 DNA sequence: TGTGCCAGCAGCCCGGGGACAGGGGTTACTGAAGCTTTCTTT.

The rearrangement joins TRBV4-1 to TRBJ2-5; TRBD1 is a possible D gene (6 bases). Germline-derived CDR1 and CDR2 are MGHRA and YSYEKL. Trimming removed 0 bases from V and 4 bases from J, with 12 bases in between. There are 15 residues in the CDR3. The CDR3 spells CASSQDPWGRETQYF. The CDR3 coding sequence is TGCGCCAGCAGCCAAGATCCTTGGGGGCGAGAGACCCAGTACTTC.

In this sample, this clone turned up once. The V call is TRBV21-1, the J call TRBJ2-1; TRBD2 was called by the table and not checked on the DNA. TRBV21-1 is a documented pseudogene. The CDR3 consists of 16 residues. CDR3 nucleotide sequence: TGTGCCAGCAGCAGCCCGACTAGCGGGAAGTACAATGAGCAGTTCTTC. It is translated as CASSSPTSGKYNEQFF.

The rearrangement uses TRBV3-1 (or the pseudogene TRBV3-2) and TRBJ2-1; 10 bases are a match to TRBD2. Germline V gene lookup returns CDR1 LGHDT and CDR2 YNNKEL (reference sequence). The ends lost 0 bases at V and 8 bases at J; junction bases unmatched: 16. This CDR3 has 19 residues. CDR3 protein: CASSQDLGLAGVPGDEQFF. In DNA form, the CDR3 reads TGTGCCAGCAGCCAAGATCTCGGGCTAGCGGGGGTCCCTGGGGATGAGCAGTTCTTC.

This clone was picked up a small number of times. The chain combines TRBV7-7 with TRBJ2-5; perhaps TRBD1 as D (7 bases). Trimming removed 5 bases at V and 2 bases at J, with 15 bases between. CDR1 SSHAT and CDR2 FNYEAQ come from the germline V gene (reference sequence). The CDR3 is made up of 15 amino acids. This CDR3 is CASSPGGTAQETQYF. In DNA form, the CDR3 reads TGTGCCAGCAGCCCAGGCGGGACAGCGCAAGAGACCCAGTACTTC.

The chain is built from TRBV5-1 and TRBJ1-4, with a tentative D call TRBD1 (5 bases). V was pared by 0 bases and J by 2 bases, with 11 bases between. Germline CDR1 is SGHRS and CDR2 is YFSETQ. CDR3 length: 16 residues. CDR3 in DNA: TGCGCCAGCAGCTTGGGGGTGGGGCCGACTAATGAAAAACTGTTTTTT. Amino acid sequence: CASSLGVGPTNEKLFF.

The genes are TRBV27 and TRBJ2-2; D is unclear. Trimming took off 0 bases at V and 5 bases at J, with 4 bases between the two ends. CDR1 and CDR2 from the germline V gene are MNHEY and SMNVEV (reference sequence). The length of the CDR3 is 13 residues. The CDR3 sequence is CASSLSMTGELFF. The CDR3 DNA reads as TGTGCCAGCAGTTTATCTATGACCGGGGAGCTGTTTTTT.

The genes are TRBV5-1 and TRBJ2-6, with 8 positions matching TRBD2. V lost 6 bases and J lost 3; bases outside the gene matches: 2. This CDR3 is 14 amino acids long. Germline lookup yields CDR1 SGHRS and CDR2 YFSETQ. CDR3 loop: CASTAGGGANVLTF. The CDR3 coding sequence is TGCGCCAGCACCGCGGGGGGTGGGGCCAACGTCCTGACTTTC. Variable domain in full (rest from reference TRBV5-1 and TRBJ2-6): KAGVTQTPRYLIKTRGQQVTLSCSPISGHRSVSWYQQTPGQGLQFLFEYFSETQRNKGNFPGRFSGRQFSNSRSEMNVSTLELGDSALYLCASTAGGGANVLTFGAGSRLTVL.

This CDR3 reads CASTKAGGAGDTQYF. The CDR3 nucleotides are TGCGCCAGCACCAAAGCAGGGGGCGCGGGAGATACGCAGTATTTT. The chain is built from TRBV5-1 and TRBJ2-3; 8 nucleotides align to TRBD1. In germline, CDR1 is SGHRS, CDR2 YFSETQ. The CDR3 contains 15 residues. With 6 bases clipped from V and 5 bases from J, the junction kept 11 bases outside the gene matches.

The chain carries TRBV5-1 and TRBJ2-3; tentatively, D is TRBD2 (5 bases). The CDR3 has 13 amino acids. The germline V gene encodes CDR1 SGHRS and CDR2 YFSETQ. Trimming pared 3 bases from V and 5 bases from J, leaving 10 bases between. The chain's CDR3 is CASSSSEGDTQYF. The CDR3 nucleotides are TGCGCCAGCAGCTCGTCCGAGGGAGATACGCAGTATTTT. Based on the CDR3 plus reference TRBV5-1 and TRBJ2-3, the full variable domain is KAGVTQTPRYLIKTRGQQVTLSCSPISGHRSVSWYQQTPGQGLQFLFEYFSETQRNKGNFPGRFSGRQFSNSRSEMNVSTLELGDSALYLCASSSSEGDTQYFGPGTRLTVL.

In DNA form, the CDR3 reads TGTGCCACCAGTGATTTGGGAGACAATGAGCAGTTCTTC. This codes for CATSDLGDNEQFF. The chain uses TRBV24-1 and TRBJ2-1; D call uncertain. CDR1 is KGHDR and CDR2 is SFDVKD in the germline V gene. V was clipped by 0 bases and J by 5 bases, with 4 bases between them. The CDR3 is 13 residues long.

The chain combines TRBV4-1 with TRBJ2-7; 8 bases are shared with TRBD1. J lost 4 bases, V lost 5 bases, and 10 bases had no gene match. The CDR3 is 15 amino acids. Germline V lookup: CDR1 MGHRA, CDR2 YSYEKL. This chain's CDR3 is CASSKAGTGLYEQYF. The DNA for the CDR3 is TGCGCCAGCAGCAAAGCTGGGACAGGCCTTTACGAGCAGTACTTC.

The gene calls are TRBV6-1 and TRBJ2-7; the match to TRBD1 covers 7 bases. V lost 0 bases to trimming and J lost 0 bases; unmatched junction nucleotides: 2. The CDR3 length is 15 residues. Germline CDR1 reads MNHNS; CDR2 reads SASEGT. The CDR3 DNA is TGTGCCAGCAGTGAAGCCTGGACAGGCTCCTACGAGCAGTACTTC. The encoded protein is CASSEAWTGSYEQYF.